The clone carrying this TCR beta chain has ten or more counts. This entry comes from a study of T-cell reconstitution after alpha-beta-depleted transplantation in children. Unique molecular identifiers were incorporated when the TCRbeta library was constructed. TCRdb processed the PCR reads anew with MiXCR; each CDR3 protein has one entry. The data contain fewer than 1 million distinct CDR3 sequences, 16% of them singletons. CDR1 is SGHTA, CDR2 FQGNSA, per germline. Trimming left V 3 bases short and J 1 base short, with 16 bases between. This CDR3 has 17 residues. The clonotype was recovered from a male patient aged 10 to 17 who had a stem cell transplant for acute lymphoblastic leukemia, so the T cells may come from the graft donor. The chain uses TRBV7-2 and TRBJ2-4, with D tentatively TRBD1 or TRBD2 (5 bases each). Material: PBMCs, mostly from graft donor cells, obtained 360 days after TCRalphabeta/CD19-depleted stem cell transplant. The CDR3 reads CASSFPWTREAKNIQYF. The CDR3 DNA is TGTGCCAGCAGCTTCCCCTGGACCAGGGAGGCCAAAAACATTCAGTACTTC.